This T cell receptor (beta chain) emerged from a study of glioma-infiltrating T cells after dendritic cell vaccination (dated by TCRdb to about 2016). For the wider study: Of the 15 glioblastoma patients in the cohort, all drawn from Phase I and II dendritic cell vaccination trials, 9 were newly diagnosed and 6 had recurrent disease. Patients received autologous tumor lysate-pulsed dendritic cell vaccination between about 2002 and 2013. The vaccine was prepared from monocyte-derived dendritic cells that were cultured for roughly seven days with IL-4 and GM-CSF and then pulsed overnight with autologous tumor lysate. Each patient was given three intradermal dendritic cell vaccine injections, spaced two weeks apart, in the arm below the axilla. Deep sequencing of TCR beta CDR3 regions was used to quantify tumor-infiltrating lymphocyte content and compare tumor and blood repertoires in dendritic cell-vaccinated glioblastoma patients. Survival after dendritic cell vaccination was correlated with TCR sequencing metrics, such as TIL content and the overlap between tumor and blood repertoires. Study-level results and caveats: The cohort was small and heterogeneous, few patients had complete blood and tumor sets, and even fewer had initial-recurrent tumor pairs. TCR clonality showed no direct relationship with survival, which suggests that a diverse polyclonal response may matter. Longer time to progression and overall survival after dendritic cell vaccination were predicted by higher estimated pretreatment TIL content. The three-group TCR overlap response model was characterized as speculative, and prospective validation of the model was stated to be required.

TCRB CDR3 regions were amplified from around 1.9 ug genomic DNA, or all available DNA if less, using the immunoSEQ assay. For multiplex PCR, 60 forward primers for TCR V beta segments and 13 reverse primers for J beta segments were used. Synthetic control templates were spiked into each sample at limiting dilution to estimate reads per starting template. The Illumina HiSeq System generated sequencing reads of 87 bp. Regarding the original processing steps: PCR and sequencing errors were removed by a nearest neighbor algorithm that merged closely related sequences. TCR overlap was defined as the percentage of unique tumor TCR beta sequences that were also present in the same patient's peripheral blood. Not all clones reach the TCRdb copy of this immuneACCESS table, which keeps in-frame sequences only. Checked studies attribute under half of the gap to unresolved V genes and leave the rest unexplained. D and trimming come from the DNA, and the V and J calls and clone size come from that table. This sample lists more than 45,000 clones; about four fifths were detected once. About 15% of the sample belongs to the ten largest clones.

Based on the germline V gene (reference sequence), the CDR1 and CDR2 sequences are PRHDT and FYEKMQ. From V the trimming removes 5 bases and from J it removes 7 bases, while the gene matches leave 7 bases of the junction unaccounted for. The CDR3 goes from the cysteine to the phenylalanine over 15 residues. Just CDR3 DNA is preserved here, 45 bases in frame from base 1. What the time point label conveys for this sample: after dendritic cell vaccination, including at tumor progression/relapse. Selection of patients required sufficient residual fresh-frozen tumor tissue and over two years of available survival data. Molecular status otherwise varied across the glioblastoma patients, but none of them carried an isocitrate dehydrogenase mutation. PBMC collection took place before vaccination, two weeks after the third vaccination, and at tumor progression if progression occurred. Genomic DNA was extracted with the Qiagen DNeasy Blood extraction Kit.

As concerns this clone: This clone's antigen is unknown. Within one base of it there is no much larger clone, and no base qualities were kept. The identical CDR3 is also encoded by other nucleotide sequences in the sample.

This specimen was blood, taken after dendritic cell vaccination. The receptor was isolated from a human donor with glioblastoma. The chain joins TRBV13 to TRBJ2-1; 11 junctional bases match TRBD2. The nucleotides are TGTGCCAGCAGCCGGAGTAGCGGGGGGGTGAATGAGCAGTTCTTC. This gives the protein CASSRSSGGVNEQFF. Outside the CDR3, residues come from the reference TRBV13 and TRBJ2-1 proteins, so the full variable domain is: AAGVIQSPRHLIKEKRETATLKCYPIPRHDTVYWYQQGPGQDPQFLISFYEKMQSDKGSIPDRFSAQQFSDYHSELNMSSLELGDSALYFCASSRSSGGVNEQFFGPGTRLTVL.